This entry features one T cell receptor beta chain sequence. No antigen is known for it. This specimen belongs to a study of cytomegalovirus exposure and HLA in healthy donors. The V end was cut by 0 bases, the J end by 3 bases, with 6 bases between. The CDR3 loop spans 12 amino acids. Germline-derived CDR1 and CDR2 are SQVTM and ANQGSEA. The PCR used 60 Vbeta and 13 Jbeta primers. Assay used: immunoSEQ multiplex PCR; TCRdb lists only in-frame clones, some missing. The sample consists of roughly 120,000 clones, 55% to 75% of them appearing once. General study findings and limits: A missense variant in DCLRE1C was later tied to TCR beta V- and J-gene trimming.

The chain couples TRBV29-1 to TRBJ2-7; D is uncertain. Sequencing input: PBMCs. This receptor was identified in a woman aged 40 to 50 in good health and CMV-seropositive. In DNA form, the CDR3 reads TGCAGCGTTGAAGAAACCGGCTACGAGCAGTACTTC. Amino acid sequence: CSVEETGYEQYF.